This is a list of T cell receptor beta chains from one sample in a study of blood T cell repertoires in COVID-19. This table comes from immunoSEQ multiplex PCR, and its TCRdb copy is limited to in-frame clones, with some not included. The table shows tens of thousands of clones, with approximately 86% occurring only once. Sequenced sample: peripheral blood. These receptors all come from a man in his fifties with acute or convalescent COVID-19. CDR3s include the opening cysteine and the closing phenylalanine or tryptophan. The D gene is left open where the match is weak. Size is stated for part of the rows, as once, few or many counts, or as a class when the clone is expanded.

J	D	V	size	DNA	CDR3
TRBJ2-2	.	TRBV7-2	.	TGTGCCAGCAGCCTAGGGCCCGCGAACACCGGGGAGCTGTTTTTT	CASSLGPANTGELFF
TRBJ1-6	TRBD1	TRBV27	few	TGTGCCAGCAGTCCCTTCGGGACAGGGACCTCACCCCTCCACTTT	CASSPFGTGTSPLHF
TRBJ1-1	TRBD1	TRBV4-1	.	TGCGCCAGCAGCCAAGAGGCAGGGGGCGAGTTCGACACTGAAGCTTTCTTT	CASSQEAGGEFDTEAFF
TRBJ2-3	TRBD1	TRBV5-1	once	TGCGCCAGCAGCTTGGGACAGGGGGCGCAGACAGATACGCAGTATTTT	CASSLGQGAQTDTQYF
TRBJ2-7	TRBD2	TRBV7-2	.	TGTGCCAGCAGCATCTCGGTAAGCGGGGGATCCTACGAGCAGTACTTC	CASSISVSGGSYEQYF
TRBJ2-3	TRBD1	TRBV5-8	.	TGTGCCAGCAGCTTTCACCTAATCCGGGACAGCAGTTACACAGATACGCAGTATTTT	CASSFHLIRDSSYTDTQYF
TRBJ2-7	TRBD1	TRBV7-6	.	TGTGCCAGCAGCTCCCGACAGGGATTGTCTTCCTACGAGCAGTACTTC	CASSSRQGLSSYEQYF
TRBJ2-5	TRBD1	TRBV9	.	TGTGCCAGCAGCGTAGACAGGGGATTTCAAGAGACCCAGTACTTC	CASSVDRGFQETQYF
TRBJ1-3	TRBD1	TRBV5-6	few	TGTGCCAGCAGCTCAACCCTACAGGGGGCGTTTGGAAACACCATATATTTT	CASSSTLQGAFGNTIYF
TRBJ1-2	.	TRBV2	.	TGTGCCAGCCTGGAGGAGATGGGGTATGGCTACACCTTC	CASLEEMGYGYTF
TRBJ2-5	.	TRBV12-3/TRBV12-4	.	TGTGCCAGCAGTTTACGGTGGCAAGAGACCCAGTACTTC	CASSLRWQETQYF
TRBJ2-1	.	TRBV11-2	.	TGTGCCAGCAGCTTAGGGACGGGGGGCCCTTACAATGAGCAGTTCTTC	CASSLGTGGPYNEQFF
TRBJ1-2	TRBD1	TRBV9	.	TGTGCCAGCAGCGTGACAGGGGGAGAAAACTATGGCTACACCTTC	CASSVTGGENYGYTF
TRBJ1-1	TRBD1	TRBV9	.	TGTGCCAGCAGCGCCGGGACAGGAATGAACACTGAAGCTTTCTTT	CASSAGTGMNTEAFF
TRBJ2-7	TRBD2	TRBV5-4	.	TGTGCCAGCAGTCCTACTAGCGGGGGGACCCCCTACGAGCAGTACTTC	CASSPTSGGTPYEQYF
TRBJ2-7	.	TRBV10-2	few	TGCGCCAGCAGGTCCCCGTTAGAGCAGTACTTC	CASRSPLEQYF
TRBJ1-2	TRBD1	TRBV6-5	.	TGTGCCAGCAGGCCGGGACGGGACAGGGGGTTTGGCTACACCTTC	CASRPGRDRGFGYTF
TRBJ1-5	.	TRBV19	.	TGTGCCAGTAGTTACAGGGAGCTAAATCAGCCCCAGCATTTT	CASSYRELNQPQHF
TRBJ2-1	.	TRBV5-1	.	TGCGCCAGCAGCTTCAGGGTTGACAATGAGCAGTTCTTC	CASSFRVDNEQFF
TRBJ2-3	TRBD1	TRBV5-4	.	TGTGCCAGCAGCACAGGACAGGGGGATAGCACAGATACGCAGTATTTT	CASSTGQGDSTDTQYF
TRBJ2-1	TRBD1	TRBV4-1	.	TGCGCCAGCAGCCGCCCCGGGACAGGCCGCTCCTACAATGAGCAGTTCTTC	CASSRPGTGRSYNEQFF
TRBJ2-3	.	TRBV7-8	.	TGTGCCAGCAGCACAATTCGGCAGGGGTCTACAGATACGCAGTATTTT	CASSTIRQGSTDTQYF
TRBJ2-7	TRBD1	TRBV6-2/TRBV6-3	.	TGTGCCAGCAGTCGTCAGGGACAGCTCTCCTACGAGCAGTACTTC	CASSRQGQLSYEQYF
TRBJ1-1	TRBD1	TRBV5-1	.	TGCGCCAGCAGCCGCTCTTCCCCCGGACAGGGGGACACTGAAGCTTTCTTT	CASSRSSPGQGDTEAFF
TRBJ1-2	.	TRBV9	.	TGTGCCAGCAGCGAATCGCAGGGGATTGGGGTTAACTATGGCTACACCTTC	CASSESQGIGVNYGYTF
TRBJ2-7	.	TRBV9	.	TGTGCCAGCAGCGTAGCCGTAGGGAGTTACTACGAGCAGTACTTC	CASSVAVGSYYEQYF
TRBJ1-5	TRBD1	TRBV7-9	once	TGTGCCAGCAGCTCGACAGGGCACAATCAGCCCCAGCATTTT	CASSSTGHNQPQHF
TRBJ2-3	.	TRBV5-1	.	TGCGCCAGCAGCTTGGGGCAGGTTGGCGCAGATACGCAGTATTTT	CASSLGQVGADTQYF
TRBJ2-2	.	TRBV7-9	few	TGTGCCAGCAGCGAGCTGGGCGACACCGGGGAGCTGTTTTTT	CASSELGDTGELFF
TRBJ2-5	.	TRBV27	.	TGTGCCAGCAGTTCAGGACAGTGGGGGGAGACCCAGTACTTC	CASSSGQWGETQYF
TRBJ2-3	.	TRBV6-5	.	TGTGCCAGCGGCGGGGCCCACGGGGATACGCAGTATTTT	CASGGAHGDTQYF
TRBJ1-2	.	TRBV14	.	TGTGCCAGCAGCCAAGTACACGGTTCTAGTGGCTACACCTTC	CASSQVHGSSGYTF
TRBJ2-1	TRBD2	TRBV9	.	TGTGCCAGCAACGCCTACTCTAGCGGGGGGGCGCGGTTCTTC	CASNAYSSGGARFF
TRBJ2-7	.	TRBV7-8	.	TGTGCCAGCAGCTTAGTGGGGGCAGGGAGTGAGCAGTACTTC	CASSLVGAGSEQYF
TRBJ1-2	.	TRBV7-8	.	TGTGCCAGCAGCTTAGATCGAGACTATGGCTACACCTTC	CASSLDRDYGYTF
TRBJ1-4	TRBD1	TRBV5-1	.	TGCGCCAGCAGCTTAAGGGCAGGGGGAGATAAGGTGTTTTTT	CASSLRAGGDKVFF
TRBJ1-2	.	TRBV7-6	.	TGTGCCAGCAGCTCCTTGGGGGAGGGCTATGGCTACACCTTC	CASSSLGEGYGYTF
TRBJ2-7	TRBD2	TRBV7-2	few	TGTGCCAGCAGCCCCTGGAGCGGGGGGGCCGAGCAGTACTTC	CASSPWSGGAEQYF
TRBJ1-5	TRBD1	TRBV5-5	.	TGTGCCAGCAGCCGACAGGGGGGTCAGCCCCAGCATTTT	CASSRQGGQPQHF
TRBJ2-5	.	TRBV6-6	once	TGTGCCAGCAGTTATCGGGGTGGCTTCCAAGAGACCCAGTACTTC	CASSYRGGFQETQYF
TRBJ2-5	TRBD1	TRBV7-9	.	TGTGCCAGCAGCTTTCGTGAGACAGGGAAAAAGACCCAGTACTTC	CASSFRETGKKTQYF
TRBJ2-1	TRBD1	TRBV9	.	TGTGCCAGCAGCGTAGGGCATTCAGGGGGCCGAGTCTACAATGAGCAGTTCTTC	CASSVGHSGGRVYNEQFF
TRBJ2-5	.	TRBV11-1	.	TGTGCCAGCAGCTTAGGAACTAACCAAGAGACCCAGTACTTC	CASSLGTNQETQYF
TRBJ2-3	TRBD1	TRBV5-4	.	TGTGCCAGCAGCTTAGGGGGCACGCAGTATTTT	CASSLGGTQYF
TRBJ1-3	TRBD1	TRBV11-3	.	TGTGCCAGCAGCTTAGGGACAGGGGGTAGTCGTGGGTTAGGGAGAAACACCATATATTTT	CASSLGTGGSRGLGRNTIYF
TRBJ2-5	TRBD1	TRBV19	.	TGTGCCAGTAGTAGACGGGACAGACAAGAGACCCAGTACTTC	CASSRRDRQETQYF
TRBJ2-7	.	TRBV12-3/TRBV12-4	.	TGTGCCAGCAGAGGGAGTTACTCCTACGAGCAGTACTTC	CASRGSYSYEQYF